A selection of T cell receptor beta chains follows, all from one sample in a study of tumor and adjacent non-tumor tissue in lung cancer. TCRdb processed the multiplex PCR reads anew with MiXCR; each CDR3 protein has one entry. The sample lists some 95,000 distinct CDR3 sequences, 80% seen once, with approximately 28% in the top ten. The sample taken for sequencing was distant non-tumor lung tissue. These TCRs come from a man between 60 and 75 years old with small cell lung cancer. Each CDR3 is given with its conserved first and last residue. D genes are given only for firm matches. For some rows the clone size is stated as once, few or many, or as a class when expanded; others skip it.

V gene,D gene,clone size,J gene,CDR3 protein,CDR3 DNA
TRBV11-2,TRBD2,once,TRBJ2-5,CVSSSRLAVQEAQYF,TGTGTCAGCAGCTCGCGACTAGCGGTCCAAGAGGCCCAGTACTTC
TRBV29-1,TRBD1,.,TRBJ2-3,CSGGQARGDAQYF,TGCAGCGGGGGACAGGCTCGGGGAGATGCACAGTATTTT
TRBV29-1,.,once,TRBJ2-3,CSVENGVTLNTQYF,TGCAGCGTTGAAAACGGGGTTACCCTAAATACGCAGTATTTT
TRBV4-1,.,many,TRBJ1-2,CASSQDNTFVDSYNYGYTF,TGCGCCAGCAGCCAAGATAATACTTTTGTGGACAGCTACAACTATGGCTACACCTTC
TRBV4-1,.,.,TRBJ2-2,CASCSRGAYTEELFF,TGCGCCAGCTGCAGCAGGGGTGCCTATACCGAGGAGCTGTTTTTT
TRBV28,.,.,TRBJ2-7,CATSLTGNPYEQYF,TGTGCCACCAGTTTAACAGGCAACCCCTACGAGCAGTACTTC
TRBV5-1,TRBD1,.,TRBJ2-3,CASSPVGQVSNTQYF,TGCGCCAGCAGCCCGGTTGGACAGGTTTCAAATACGCAGTATTTT
TRBV5-1,TRBD1,few,TRBJ1-2,CASSLVGQGSHGYTF,TGCGCCAGCAGCTTGGTAGGACAGGGATCCCATGGCTACACCTTC
TRBV6-8,.,.,TRBJ2-1,CASRKGVHEQFF,TGTGCTAGCCGGAAGGGAGTTCACGAGCAGTTCTTC
TRBV11-1,.,.,TRBJ1-5,CVSSRDGGTNQPQHF,TGTGTAAGCAGCAGGGACGGCGGAACCAATCAGCCTCAGCATTTT
TRBV20-1,TRBD1,.,TRBJ1-2,CCALRRDREYGYTF,TGCTGTGCACTTAGGAGGGACAGAGAGTATGGCTACACCTTC
TRBV21-1,.,.,TRBJ2-5,CASSKYTRTENQETQYF,TGTGCCAGCAGCAAATATACACGGACTGAAAATCAAGAGACCCAGTACTTC
TRBV4-2,.,.,TRBJ2-5,CASSQGGAWGQETQYF,TGTGCCAGCAGCCAAGGAGGGGCGTGGGGCCAAGAGACCCAGTACTTT
TRBV11-2,.,once,TRBJ2-3,CASSSRGIAEHTQYF,TGTGCTAGCAGCTCCAGAGGGATTGCGGAACATACGCAGTATTTT
TRBV11-3,.,.,TRBJ2-1,CACSTENEDEQFF,TGTGCCTGCAGCACTGAGAATGAGGATGAGCAGTTCTTC
TRBV5-4,.,.,TRBJ2-2,CASSSVPNTGELFF,TGTGCCAGCAGTTCCGTCCCAAACACCGGGGAGCTGTTTTTT
TRBV29-1,.,.,TRBJ2-1,CGVEARGDPSSYNEQFF,TGCGGCGTTGAAGCCAGGGGCGACCCAAGCTCCTACAATGAACAGTTCTTC
TRBV5-6,.,.,TRBJ2-3,CASSLGAVFIDTQYF,TGTGCCAGCAGCTTGGGGGCAGTATTCATAGATACGCAGTATTTT
TRBV11-2,.,.,TRBJ2-7,CASSLGVEGYEQYF,TGTGCCAGCAGCTTAGGAGTCGAAGGCTACGAGCAATACTTC
TRBV5-4,TRBD1,.,TRBJ1-1,CAISHRQGAAEAFF,TGTGCCATCAGCCATAGACAGGGGGCTGCTGAAGCTTTCTTT
TRBV25-1,TRBD1,.,TRBJ2-1,CASRQTGTVYNAQFF,TGTGCCAGCCGTCAGACAGGGACGGTGTACAATGCGCAGTTCTTC
TRBV6-1,.,many,TRBJ2-5,CASSGIRLAGEGETQYF,TGTGCCAGCAGTGGAATTCGGCTAGCCGGAGAGGGAGAGACCCAGTACTTC